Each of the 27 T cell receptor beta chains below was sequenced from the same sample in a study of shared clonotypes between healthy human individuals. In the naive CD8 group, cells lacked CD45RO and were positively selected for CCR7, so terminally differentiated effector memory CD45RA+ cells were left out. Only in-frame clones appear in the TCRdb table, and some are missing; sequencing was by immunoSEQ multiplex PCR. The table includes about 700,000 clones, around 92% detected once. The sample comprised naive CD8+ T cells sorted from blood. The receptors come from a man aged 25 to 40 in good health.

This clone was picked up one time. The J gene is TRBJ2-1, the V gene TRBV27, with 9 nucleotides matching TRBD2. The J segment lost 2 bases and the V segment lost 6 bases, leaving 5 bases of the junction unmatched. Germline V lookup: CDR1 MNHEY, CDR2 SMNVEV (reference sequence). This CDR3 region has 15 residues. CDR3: CASRNSGSPYNEQFF. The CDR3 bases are TGTGCCAGCAGAAATAGCGGGAGCCCCTACAATGAGCAGTTCTTC.

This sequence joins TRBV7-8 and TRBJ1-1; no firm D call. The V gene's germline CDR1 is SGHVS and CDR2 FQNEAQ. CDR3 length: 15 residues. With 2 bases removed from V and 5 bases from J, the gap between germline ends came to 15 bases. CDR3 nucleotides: TGTGCCAGCAGCTTACCGGGCGTTACGGGGACTGAAGCTTTCTTT. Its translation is CASSLPGVTGTEAFF.

CDR3 residues: CASSLAQGAPATDTQYF. CDR3 coding DNA: TGTGCCAGCAGCTTAGCGCAAGGGGCTCCCGCCACAGATACGCAGTATTTT. This chain links TRBV7-9 with TRBJ2-3; tentative D call: TRBD1 (5 bases). V was pared by 0 bases and J by 2 bases, with 15 bases between. CDR3 length: 17 residues. CDR1 and CDR2 from the germline V gene are SEHNR and FQNEAQ (reference sequence).

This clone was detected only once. The CDR3 region is CASSLGTTGLYYNEQFF. In nucleotides, the CDR3 is TGTGCCAGCAGCTTAGGAACCACGGGACTCTACTACAATGAGCAGTTCTTC. V usage is TRBV11-2 and J usage is TRBJ2-1; D is perhaps TRBD2 (6 bases). This CDR3 is built from 17 residues. Looked up from germline, CDR1 is SGHAT and CDR2 is FQNNGV. V was trimmed by 1 base and J by 3 bases, leaving 16 bases between them.

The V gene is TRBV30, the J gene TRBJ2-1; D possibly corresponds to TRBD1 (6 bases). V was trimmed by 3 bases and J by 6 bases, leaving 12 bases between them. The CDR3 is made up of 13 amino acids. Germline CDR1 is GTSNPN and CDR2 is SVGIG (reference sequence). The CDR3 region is CAWSVGDTNEQFF. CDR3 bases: TGTGCCTGGAGCGTTGGGGACACCAATGAGCAGTTCTTC.

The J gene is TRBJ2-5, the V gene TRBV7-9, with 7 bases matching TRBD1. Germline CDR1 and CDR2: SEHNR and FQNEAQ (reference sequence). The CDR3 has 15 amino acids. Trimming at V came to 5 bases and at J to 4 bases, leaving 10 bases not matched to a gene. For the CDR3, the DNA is TGTGCCAGCAGCCATAACAGGGGCCTGGCAGAGACCCAGTACTTC. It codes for CASSHNRGLAETQYF.

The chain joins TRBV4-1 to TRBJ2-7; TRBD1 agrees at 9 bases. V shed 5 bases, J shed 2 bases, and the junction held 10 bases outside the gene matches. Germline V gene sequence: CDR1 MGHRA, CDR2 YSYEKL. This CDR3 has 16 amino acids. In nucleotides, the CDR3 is TGCGCCAGCAGCTTTTCCCCGGGACAGGGTACCTACGAGCAGTACTTC. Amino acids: CASSFSPGQGTYEQYF.

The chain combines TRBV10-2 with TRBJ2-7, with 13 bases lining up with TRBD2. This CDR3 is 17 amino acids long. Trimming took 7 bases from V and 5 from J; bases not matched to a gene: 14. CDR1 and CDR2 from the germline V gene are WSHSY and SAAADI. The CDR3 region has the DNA TGCGCCAGCACCGGGACTAGCGGGAACTCACGTCTGGACGAGCAGTACTTC. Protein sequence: CASTGTSGNSRLDEQYF.

Here the CDR3 DNA reads TGCGCCAGCAGCTCCGGGACTAGCGTACCAGGGAAGCAGTACTTC. Its protein is CASSSGTSVPGKQYF. V is TRBV10-2 and J is TRBJ2-7; TRBD2 matches 10 bases. CDR1 and CDR2 (germline): WSHSY, SAAADI. The CDR3 runs to 15 residues. V was clipped by 6 bases and J by 8 bases; unmatched bases: 13.

CDR3 nucleotide sequence: TGTGCCAGCAGAGGGAGCGGCGGACAAGAGACCCAGTACTTC. Its protein product is CASRGSGGQETQYF. The chain uses TRBV7-9 and TRBJ2-5, with D perhaps TRBD2 (5 bases). Germline-derived CDR1 and CDR2 are SEHNR and FQNEAQ (reference sequence). The CDR3 has 14 residues. Trimming left V 6 bases short and J 2 bases short, with 13 bases between.

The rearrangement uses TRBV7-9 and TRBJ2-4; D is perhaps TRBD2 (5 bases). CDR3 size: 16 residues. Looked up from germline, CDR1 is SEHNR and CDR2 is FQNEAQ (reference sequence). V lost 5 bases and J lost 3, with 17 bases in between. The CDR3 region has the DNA TGTGCCAGCAGCCCCGCCCGAGGGTCCAGCAAAAACATTCAGTACTTC. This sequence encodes CASSPARGSSKNIQYF.

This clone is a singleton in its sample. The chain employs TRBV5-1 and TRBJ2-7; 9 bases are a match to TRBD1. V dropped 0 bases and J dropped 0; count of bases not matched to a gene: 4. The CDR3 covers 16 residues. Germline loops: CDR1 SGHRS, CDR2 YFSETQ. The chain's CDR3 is CASSLADRGSSYEQYF. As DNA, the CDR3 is TGCGCCAGCAGCTTGGCGGACAGGGGTAGCTCCTACGAGCAGTACTTC.

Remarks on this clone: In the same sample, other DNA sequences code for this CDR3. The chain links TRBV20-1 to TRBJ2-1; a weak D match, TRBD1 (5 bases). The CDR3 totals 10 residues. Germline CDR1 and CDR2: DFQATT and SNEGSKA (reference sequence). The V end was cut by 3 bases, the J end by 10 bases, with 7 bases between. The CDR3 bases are TGCAGTGCTAGGACAGACGAGCAGTTCTTC. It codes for CSARTDEQFF.

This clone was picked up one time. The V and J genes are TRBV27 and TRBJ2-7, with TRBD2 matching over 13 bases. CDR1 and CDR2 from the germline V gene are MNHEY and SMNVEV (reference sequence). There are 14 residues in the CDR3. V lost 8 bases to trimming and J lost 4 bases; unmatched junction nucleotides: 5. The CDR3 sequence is CASGILAGGYEQYF. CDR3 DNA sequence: TGTGCCAGCGGAATACTAGCGGGAGGGTACGAGCAGTACTTC.

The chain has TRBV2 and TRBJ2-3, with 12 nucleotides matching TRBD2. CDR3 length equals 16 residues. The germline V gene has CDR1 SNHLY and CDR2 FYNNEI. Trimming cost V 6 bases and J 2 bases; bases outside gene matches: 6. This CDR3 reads CASRTLAGGPTDTQYF. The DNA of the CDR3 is TGTGCCAGCAGAACCCTAGCGGGAGGGCCCACAGATACGCAGTATTTT.

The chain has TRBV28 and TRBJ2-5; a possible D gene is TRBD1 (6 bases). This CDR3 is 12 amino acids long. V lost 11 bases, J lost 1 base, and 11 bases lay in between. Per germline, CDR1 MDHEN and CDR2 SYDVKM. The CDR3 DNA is TGTGCCGTGGACAGCATCCAAGAGACCCAGTACTTC. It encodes CAVDSIQETQYF.

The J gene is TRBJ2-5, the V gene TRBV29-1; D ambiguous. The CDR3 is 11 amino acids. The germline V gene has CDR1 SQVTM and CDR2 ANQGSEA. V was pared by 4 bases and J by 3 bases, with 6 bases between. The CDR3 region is CSVGPEETQYF. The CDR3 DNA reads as TGCAGCGTTGGTCCCGAAGAGACCCAGTACTTC.

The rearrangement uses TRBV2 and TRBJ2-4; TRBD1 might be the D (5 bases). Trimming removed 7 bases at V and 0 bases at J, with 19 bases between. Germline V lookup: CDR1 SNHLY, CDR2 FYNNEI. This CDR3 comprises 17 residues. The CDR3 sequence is CASKSGRTILAKNIQYF. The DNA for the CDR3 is TGTGCCAGCAAGAGTGGACGGACAATACTAGCCAAAAACATTCAGTACTTC.

This CDR3 is CASSELAQGLHSYEQYF. The CDR3 DNA reads as TGTGCCAGCAGTGAATTGGCTCAGGGACTGCATTCCTACGAGCAGTACTTC. V usage is TRBV25-1 and J usage is TRBJ2-7, with D perhaps TRBD2 (6 bases). The V end lost 1 base, the J end lost 1 base, and 17 bases lay between the germline ends. Germline lookup yields CDR1 MGHDK and CDR2 SYGVNS. The CDR3 covers 17 residues.

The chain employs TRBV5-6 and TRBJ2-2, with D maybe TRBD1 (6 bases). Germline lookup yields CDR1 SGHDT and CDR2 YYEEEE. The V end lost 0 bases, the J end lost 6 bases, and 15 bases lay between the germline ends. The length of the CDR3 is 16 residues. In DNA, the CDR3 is TGTGCCAGCAGCTTGGCCGCAGGGGTTGTTCCCGGGGAGCTGTTTTTT. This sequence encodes CASSLAAGVVPGELFF. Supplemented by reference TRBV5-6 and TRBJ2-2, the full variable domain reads DAGVTQSPTHLIKTRGQQVTLRCSPKSGHDTVSWYQQALGQGPQFIFQYYEEEERQRGNFPDRFSGHQFPNYSSELNVNALLLGDSALYLCASSLAAGVVPGELFFGEGSRLTVL.

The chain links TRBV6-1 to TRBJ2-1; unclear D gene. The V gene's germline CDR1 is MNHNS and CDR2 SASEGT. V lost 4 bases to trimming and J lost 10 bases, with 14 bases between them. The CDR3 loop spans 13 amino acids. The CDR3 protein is CASSVRQFWEQFF. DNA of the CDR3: TGTGCCAGCAGTGTAAGACAATTTTGGGAGCAGTTCTTC.

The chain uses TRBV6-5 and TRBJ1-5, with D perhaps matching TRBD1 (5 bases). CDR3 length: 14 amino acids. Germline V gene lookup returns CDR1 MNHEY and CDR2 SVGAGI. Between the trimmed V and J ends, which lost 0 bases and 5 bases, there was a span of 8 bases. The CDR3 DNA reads TGTGCCAGCAGTTACTCGCAGGGAGATCAGCCCCAGCATTTT. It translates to CASSYSQGDQPQHF.

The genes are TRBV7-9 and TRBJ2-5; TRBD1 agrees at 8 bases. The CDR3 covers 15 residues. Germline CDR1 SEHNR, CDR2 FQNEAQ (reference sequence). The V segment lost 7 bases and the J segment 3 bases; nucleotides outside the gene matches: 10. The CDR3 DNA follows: TGTGCCAGCACCTTTATGTCAGGGGGCAAAGAGACCCAGTACTTC. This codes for CASTFMSGGKETQYF.

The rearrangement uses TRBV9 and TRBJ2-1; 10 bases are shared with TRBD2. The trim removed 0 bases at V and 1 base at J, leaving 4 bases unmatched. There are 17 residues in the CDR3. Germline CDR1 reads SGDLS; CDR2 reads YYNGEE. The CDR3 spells CASSVDRTSGSYNEQFF. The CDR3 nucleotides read TGTGCCAGCAGCGTAGATCGGACTAGCGGTTCCTACAATGAGCAGTTCTTC.

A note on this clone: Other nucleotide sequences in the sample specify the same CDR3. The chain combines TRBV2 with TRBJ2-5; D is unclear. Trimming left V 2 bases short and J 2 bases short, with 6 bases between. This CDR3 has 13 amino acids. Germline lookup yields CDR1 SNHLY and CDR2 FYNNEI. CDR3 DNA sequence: TGTGCCAGCAGTGAATGGCAACAAGAGACCCAGTACTTC. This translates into CASSEWQQETQYF.

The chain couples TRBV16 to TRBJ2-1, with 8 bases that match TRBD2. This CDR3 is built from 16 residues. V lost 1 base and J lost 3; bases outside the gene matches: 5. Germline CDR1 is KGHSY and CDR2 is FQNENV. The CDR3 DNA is TGTGCCAGCAGCCAATACGCGGGAGGTAACTACAATGAGCAGTTCTTC. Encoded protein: CASSQYAGGNYNEQFF.

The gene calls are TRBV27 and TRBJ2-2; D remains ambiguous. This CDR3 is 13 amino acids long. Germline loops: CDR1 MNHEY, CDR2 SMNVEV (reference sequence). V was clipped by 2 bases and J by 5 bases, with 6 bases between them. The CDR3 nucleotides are TGTGCCAGCAGTTTAAAAGTTACCGGGGAGCTGTTTTTT. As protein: CASSLKVTGELFF.